The sequence of this T cell receptor beta chain was determined in a study of CD8+ T cells in alopecia areata. Study as a whole: The drug, oral tofacitinib, was given to treated patients at 5 to 10 mg twice daily.

Lesional scalp punch biopsies and peripheral blood were collected from alopecia areata patients. TCR sequencing used cDNA made by reverse transcription of extracted RNA. TCRdb's table, derived via immunoSEQ multiplex PCR, lists solely in-frame clones and lacks some. The repertoire holds roughly 150,000 clones, with 40% to 60% as singletons. Details on this clone: Its specificity is unknown.

Study results and limitations: Scalp samples also yield sequences from resident alphabeta T cells of normal skin.

This CDR3 has 12 amino acids. The germline V gene encodes CDR1 SQVTM and CDR2 ANQGSEA. The V end lost 4 bases, the J end lost 2 bases, and 9 bases lay between the germline ends. This specimen was CD8+ T cells sorted from blood, taken at week 0. The chain links TRBV29-1 to TRBJ2-7; D gene ambiguous. This sequence was found in a human donor with alopecia areata. The CDR3 nucleotides read TGCAGCGTTGTAGCCCAGACCTACGAGCAGTACTTC. This sequence encodes CSVVAQTYEQYF.